Listed here are 26 T cell receptor beta chains from one sample, sequenced in a study of T cell repertoires in cytomegalovirus infection. TCRdb re-derived calls from the reads in MiXCR, one entry per CDR3 protein. This table has approximately 170,000 distinct CDR3 sequences, around 14% appearing once. The sample taken for sequencing was PBMCs. The receptors were sampled from a human donor in good health (CMV status not recorded). Some clones in this sample may be carry-over from other donors' samples.

The table lists this clonotype with a few counts. The chain couples TRBV29-1 to TRBJ1-2, with a weak D call TRBD1 (6 bases). V was trimmed by 6 bases and J by 3 bases, leaving 14 bases between them. The V gene's germline CDR1 is SQVTM and CDR2 ANQGSEA. There are 13 residues in the CDR3. The chain's CDR3 is CSVPIRTDYGYTF. CDR3 DNA: TGCAGCGTCCCCATCCGGACAGACTATGGCTACACCTTC.

Comment on this clonotype: This may arise from a read error, as a much more abundant clone is one base away. Lacking the conserved final phenylalanine or tryptophan, this CDR3 likely reflects a read error. The chain employs TRBV6-1 and TRBJ2-6; no definite D call. The CDR3 has 15 residues. Trimming removed 5 bases at V and 4 bases at J, with 12 bases between. The V gene's germline CDR1 is MNHNS and CDR2 SASEGT. The CDR3 DNA reads as TGTGCCAGCAGTTATAGACATTCCGGGGCCAACGTCCTGACTTCC. It yields the protein CASSYRHSGANVLTS.

At least ten counts were recorded for this clonotype. The chain carries TRBV7-2 and TRBJ1-2; possible D gene TRBD1, 5 bases. Trimming took off 4 bases at V and 0 bases at J, with 12 bases between the two ends. The CDR3 runs 15 residues. In germline, CDR1 is SGHTA, CDR2 FQGNSA. CDR3 sequence: CASSSRTSSNYGYTF. The CDR3 bases are TGTGCCAGCAGCTCCCGGACATCATCTAACTATGGCTACACCTTC.

This sequence joins TRBV6-2 or TRBV6-3 and TRBJ2-3; D perhaps matches TRBD2 (6 bases). Germline V gene lookup returns CDR1 MNHEY and CDR2 SVGEGT. The V end was cut by 6 bases, the J end by 4 bases, with 17 bases between. The CDR3 extends over 15 amino acids. The CDR3 DNA sequence: TGTGCCAGCAGCCTTATCCCGGGACTTGCAGATACGCAGTATTTT. It codes for CASSLIPGLADTQYF.

This clonotype has more than one count but fewer than ten. The chain recombines TRBV6-4 with TRBJ2-7; tentative D call: TRBD2 (5 bases). The germline V and J ends were trimmed by 4 bases and 7 bases, with 17 bases remaining between them. Per germline, CDR1 MRHNA and CDR2 SNTAGT. The CDR3 covers 14 residues. The chain's CDR3 is CASSARSGFWEQYF. CDR3 DNA sequence: TGTGCCAGCAGTGCCCGGAGCGGATTTTGGGAGCAGTACTTC.

This clonotype has ten or more counts. The V and J genes are TRBV7-2 and TRBJ1-2, with D possibly matching TRBD1 (6 bases). The germline CDR1 and CDR2 sequences are SGHTA and FQGNSA. The CDR3 is 15 amino acids. The V end was cut by 3 bases, the J end by 4 bases, with 15 bases between. The CDR3 region is CASSFAGQRGYGYTF. Here the CDR3 DNA reads TGTGCCAGCAGCTTTGCGGGACAAAGAGGCTATGGCTACACCTTC. The full variable domain, completed using reference TRBV7-2 and TRBJ1-2, is GAGVSQSPSNKVTEKGKDVELRCDPISGHTALYWYRQSLGQGLEFLIYFQGNSAPDKSGLPSDRFSAERTGGSVSTLTIQRTQQEDSAVYLCASSFAGQRGYGYTFGSGTRLTVV.

Of note for this clonotype: Sequence at one end of the junction differs from germline and may be a read error. The chain employs TRBV4-1 and TRBJ2-4, with D tentatively TRBD2 (6 bases). CDR1 is MGHRA and CDR2 is YSYEKL in the germline V gene. This CDR3 contains 14 residues. CDR3 sequence (DNA): TGCACCAGCAGCCAAGATCTGGCGGGGTTCATTCAGTACTTC. Translating it yields CTSSQDLAGFIQYF.

The sample holds many counts of this clonotype. The chain employs TRBV7-3 and TRBJ2-3; a weak D match, TRBD2 (5 bases). This CDR3 has 14 residues. Germline CDR1 is SGHTA and CDR2 is FQGTGA. The V gene lost 2 bases and the J gene lost 6 bases, with 12 bases spanning the gap. CDR3 in amino acids: CASSLDGNSDTQYF. In DNA form, the CDR3 reads TGTGCCAGCAGCTTAGACGGGAACTCGGATACGCAGTATTTT.

This clonotype was seen ten or more times. The chain combines TRBV7-9 with TRBJ2-5, with 8 bases lining up with TRBD2. The CDR3 totals 15 residues. Germline V gene data show CDR1 as SEHNR and CDR2 as FQNEAQ (reference sequence). The junction had 7 bases not matched to a gene; V was cut back by 3 bases and J by 4 bases. CDR3 protein: CASSFLLAGRETQYF. The CDR3 coding sequence is TGTGCCAGCAGCTTTTTGTTAGCGGGGAGAGAGACCCAGTACTTC.

This clonotype was detected ten times or more. The J gene is TRBJ1-2, the V gene TRBV7-2, with D tentatively TRBD1 (5 bases). Germline V CDR1 and CDR2: SGHTA, FQGNSA. This CDR3 is 15 amino acids long. V was trimmed by 5 bases and J by 4 bases, leaving 17 bases between them. The DNA of the CDR3 is TGTGCCAGCAGCAGAGAACAGGCCCAGTTCTATGGCTACACCTTC. It codes for CASSREQAQFYGYTF.

This clonotype was counted ten times or more. The V gene is TRBV7-2, the J gene TRBJ2-7; D perhaps matches TRBD2 (6 bases). The V end was cut by 2 bases, the J end by 2 bases, with 13 bases between. The CDR3 sequence is 15 residues long. Germline V gene lookup returns CDR1 SGHTA and CDR2 FQGNSA. CDR3 in amino acids: CASSLWASATYEQYF. CDR3 sequence (DNA): TGTGCCAGCAGCTTATGGGCTAGCGCCACCTACGAGCAGTACTTC.

CDR3 sequence (DNA): TGTGCCAGCAGTACCTCGACAGGGGGCCACGCTGGCTACACCTTC. It is translated as CASSTSTGGHAGYTF. The J gene is TRBJ1-2, the V gene TRBV12-3 or TRBV12-4; 10 bases agree with TRBD1. Trimming at V came to 5 bases and at J to 7 bases, leaving 10 bases not matched to a gene. The CDR3 sequence is 15 residues long.

The V gene is TRBV5-5, the J gene TRBJ2-6, with D perhaps matching TRBD1 (6 bases). Germline V gene sequence: CDR1 SGHKS, CDR2 YYEKEE (reference sequence). Trimming pared 8 bases from V and 2 bases from J, leaving 11 bases between. CDR3 size: 14 residues. In DNA, the CDR3 is TGTGCCAGTGACAGGATGGCTGGGGCCAACGTCCTGACTTTC. Amino acids: CASDRMAGANVLTF.

The genes are TRBV6-2 or TRBV6-3 and TRBJ2-1, with D perhaps TRBD2 (5 bases). Germline-derived CDR1 and CDR2 are MNHEY and SVGEGT. This CDR3 is built from 12 residues. V was trimmed by 0 bases and J by 9 bases, leaving 6 bases between them. CDR3 region: CASSYSGSEQFF. DNA for the CDR3: TGTGCCAGCAGTTACTCGGGGAGTGAGCAGTTCTTC.

The chain couples TRBV7-9 to TRBJ2-3; TRBD2 matches at 10 bases. This CDR3 is built from 17 residues. V lost 1 base, J lost 2 bases, and 6 bases stayed unmatched. CDR1 is SEHNR, CDR2 FQNEAQ, per germline (reference sequence). CDR3 DNA sequence: TGTGCCAGCAGCTTAGGGACTAGCGGATTAGTCACAGATACGCAGTATTTT. As protein: CASSLGTSGLVTDTQYF.

The CDR3 bases are TGTGCCAGCAGCGCACGGACTAGCGGGAGCCTTAATGCCAAAAACATTCAGTACTTC. Its protein is CASSARTSGSLNAKNIQYF. The chain recombines TRBV7-9 with TRBJ2-4, with 13 bases fitting TRBD2. The germline V gene has CDR1 SEHNR and CDR2 FQNEAQ (reference sequence). V lost 5 bases and J lost 1; bases outside the gene matches: 11. The length of the CDR3 is 19 residues.

This chain links TRBV6-5 with TRBJ1-1, with 7 bases that match TRBD1. CDR1 is MNHEY and CDR2 is SVGAGI in the germline V gene. V shed 5 bases, J shed 4 bases, and the junction held 4 bases outside the gene matches. The CDR3 has 13 amino acids. CDR3: CASSATGATEAFF. In nucleotides, the CDR3 is TGTGCCAGCAGTGCAACAGGGGCCACTGAAGCTTTCTTT.

This chain joins TRBV2 and TRBJ2-7; 7 bases agree with TRBD1. V shed 10 bases and J 1 base; nucleotides not matched to a gene: 13. CDR1 and CDR2 (germline): SNHLY, FYNNEI. The CDR3 totals 15 residues. DNA for the CDR3: TGTGCCATCCTACCCGGGACAGCCACTTCCTACGAGCAGTACTTC. Encoded protein: CAILPGTATSYEQYF. The whole variable domain, remainder taken from reference TRBV2 and TRBJ2-7, is EPEVTQTPSHQVTQMGQEVILRCVPISNHLYFYWYRQILGQKVEFLVSFYNNEISEKSEIFDDQFSVERPDGSNFTLKIRSTKLEDSAMYFCAILPGTATSYEQYFGPGTRLTVT.

The sample holds many counts of this clonotype. The rearrangement joins TRBV6-1 to TRBJ2-6; D uncertain. With 10 bases removed from V and 0 bases from J, the gap between germline ends came to 16 bases. Germline lookup yields CDR1 MNHNS and CDR2 SASEGT. The CDR3 length is 16 residues. The CDR3 coding sequence is TGTGCCACGTTAAAGGGCCTACACTCTGGGGCCAACGTCCTGACTTTC. Residues: CATLKGLHSGANVLTF.

This clonotype has only a few counts. The rearrangement uses TRBV7-9 and TRBJ1-1; tentative D call: TRBD1 (5 bases). The length of the CDR3 is 13 residues. Germline CDR1 SEHNR, CDR2 FQNEAQ (reference sequence). Trimming removed 5 bases at V and 3 bases at J, with 10 bases between. The CDR3 loop reads CASSPGTYTEAFF. The CDR3 region has the DNA TGTGCCAGCAGCCCGGGGACGTACACTGAAGCTTTCTTT.

There are many counts of this clonotype. CDR3 nucleotides: TGTGCCAGCAGCTTAGGGTTTCTAGCGGGAGACCAAGAGACCCAGTACTTC. This encodes CASSLGFLAGDQETQYF. The rearrangement joins TRBV7-2 to TRBJ2-5; 10 nucleotides agree with TRBD2. V dropped 1 base and J dropped 0; count of bases not matched to a gene: 5. CDR3 size: 17 residues. Germline V CDR1 and CDR2: SGHTA, FQGNSA.

This clonotype was picked up a small number of times. The chain employs TRBV29-1 and TRBJ1-1; D not certain. This CDR3 has 13 residues. The V gene's germline CDR1 is SQVTM and CDR2 ANQGSEA. V gave up 2 bases and J gave up 5 bases, with 12 bases separating them. CDR3 coding DNA: TGCAGCGTTGAACAAGCTAAAGGGACTGAAGCTTTCTTT. Protein sequence: CSVEQAKGTEAFF.

This clonotype was observed many times. This sequence joins TRBV6-1 and TRBJ1-2; the D gene is possibly TRBD1 (6 bases). Trimming cost V 8 bases and J 7 bases, with 17 bases left between them. From germline, CDR1 is MNHNS and CDR2 SASEGT. CDR3 length equals 13 residues. The CDR3 reads CASVDGETGGYTF. The CDR3 DNA reads TGTGCCAGCGTCGACGGGGAGACAGGTGGCTACACCTTC.

The chain joins TRBV7-3 to TRBJ2-1; 13 nucleotides match TRBD2. V lost 5 bases to trimming and J lost 4 bases; unmatched junction nucleotides: 5. The germline V gene encodes CDR1 SGHTA and CDR2 FQGTGA. The CDR3 is 16 residues long. This chain's CDR3 is CASSPRGLAGYNEQFF. In nucleotides, the CDR3 is TGTGCCAGCAGCCCCAGGGGACTAGCGGGATACAATGAGCAGTTCTTC.

This chain joins TRBV29-1 and TRBJ2-5; D ambiguous. The CDR3 totals 11 residues. Germline V gene sequence: CDR1 SQVTM, CDR2 ANQGSEA. V lost 4 bases, J lost 4 bases, and 7 bases lay in between. CDR3: CSVAISETQYF. Written as DNA, the CDR3 is TGCAGCGTTGCGATCTCAGAGACCCAGTACTTC.

The gene calls are TRBV28 and TRBJ1-5, with 8 bases matching TRBD1. Germline V gives CDR1 MDHEN, CDR2 SYDVKM. CDR3 length: 13 amino acids. J was trimmed by 7 bases and V by 7 bases; bases with no gene match: 6. CDR3 in amino acids: CASIGQGGQPQHF. In nucleotides, the CDR3 is TGTGCCAGCATCGGACAGGGAGGCCAGCCCCAGCATTTT.